Each of the 3 T cell receptor beta chains below was sequenced from the same sample in a study of PD-1 blockade in classical Hodgkin lymphoma (dated by TCRdb to 2018 to 2021). The library was built by means of the immunoSEQ multiplex PCR assay. The table was pulled from immuneACCESS by TCRdb, which kept in-frame rearrangements only. Such tables lose some clones; where checked, under half of the loss comes from unresolved V genes, and the rest has no known cause. The sample table lists 90,000 to 130,000 clones, roughly nine tenths of them with a count of one. About 20% of the sample comes from the top ten. The sample's time point, from its label and the paper: cycle 2 day 1 (C2D1) of nivolumab. Every trial patient had relapsed after autologous stem cell transplantation, and cohorts A, B and C differed in prior brentuximab vedotin exposure. Material: peripheral blood mononuclear cells (PBMCs), obtained before the second cycle of nivolumab. These receptors were collected from a human donor with classical Hodgkin lymphoma.

The chain combines TRBV5-1 with TRBJ2-5; D possibly uses TRBD1 or TRBD2 (5 bases each). CDR1 is SGHRS and CDR2 is YFSETQ in the germline V gene. Trimming took 6 bases from V and 1 from J, leaving 13 bases between them. CDR3 size: 14 residues. The CDR3 reads CASNPGPSQETQYF. CDR3 bases: TGCGCCAGCAACCCGGGACCGAGCCAAGAGACCCAGTACTTC.

V usage is TRBV11-2 and J usage is TRBJ1-2; D is uncertain. Per germline, CDR1 SGHAT and CDR2 FQNNGV. The CDR3 has 16 amino acids. V lost 6 bases and J 2 bases, leaving 19 bases between the germline ends. The CDR3 here is CASRKNGGSYNYGYTF. The CDR3 DNA reads TGTGCCAGCAGAAAAAACGGCGGCAGTTACAACTATGGCTACACCTTC. Full variable domain (rest looked up from reference TRBV11-2 and TRBJ1-2): EAGVAQSPRYKIIEKRQSVAFWCNPISGHATLYWYQQILGQGPKLLIQFQNNGVVDDSQLPKDRFSAERLKGVDSTLKIQPAKLEDSAVYLCASRKNGGSYNYGYTFGSGTRLTVV.

This chain uses TRBV28 with TRBJ1-3, with 9 nucleotides matching TRBD1. In germline, CDR1 is MDHEN, CDR2 SYDVKM. V lost 8 bases, J lost 7 bases, and 15 bases stayed unmatched. The CDR3 totals 16 residues. The chain's CDR3 is CASGGLSDRGPNTIYF. The CDR3 DNA is TGTGCCAGCGGCGGGTTATCGGACAGGGGACCGAACACCATATATTTT. The variable domain in full, with the rest retrieved from reference TRBV28 and TRBJ1-3, is DVKVTQSSRYLVKRTGEKVFLECVQDMDHENMFWYRQDPGLGLRLIYFSYDVKMKEKGDIPEGYSVSREKKERFSLILESASTNQTSMYLCASGGLSDRGPNTIYFGEGSWLTVV.